This TCR beta chain was recorded in a study of lymphopenia after photon versus proton radiotherapy. Notes on the study in general: Photon-treated patients lost naive T cells and TCR diversity; proton-treated stayed stable. Post-nadir TCR diversity decline inversely tracked overall survival among those who died.

The protocol was immunoSEQ multiplex PCR, while the TCRdb copy is restricted to in-frame clones and leaves out a portion. The sample consists of just over 30,000 clones, over 85% of them appearing once. Concerning this clone: Its antigen is as yet unknown.

The material sequenced was peripheral blood, taken from a patient treated with photon-based radiotherapy. The clonotype comes from a woman between 50 and 59 years old with cholangiocarcinoma.

As DNA, the CDR3 is TGTGCCAGCAGTGAAAAGACACCTAGCACAGATACGCAGTATTTT. It encodes CASSEKTPSTDTQYF. The chain combines TRBV6-1 with TRBJ2-3; D gene ambiguous. This CDR3 has 15 residues. Germline CDR1 MNHNS, CDR2 SASEGT. The V end lost 2 bases, the J end lost 0 bases, and 9 bases lay between the germline ends.